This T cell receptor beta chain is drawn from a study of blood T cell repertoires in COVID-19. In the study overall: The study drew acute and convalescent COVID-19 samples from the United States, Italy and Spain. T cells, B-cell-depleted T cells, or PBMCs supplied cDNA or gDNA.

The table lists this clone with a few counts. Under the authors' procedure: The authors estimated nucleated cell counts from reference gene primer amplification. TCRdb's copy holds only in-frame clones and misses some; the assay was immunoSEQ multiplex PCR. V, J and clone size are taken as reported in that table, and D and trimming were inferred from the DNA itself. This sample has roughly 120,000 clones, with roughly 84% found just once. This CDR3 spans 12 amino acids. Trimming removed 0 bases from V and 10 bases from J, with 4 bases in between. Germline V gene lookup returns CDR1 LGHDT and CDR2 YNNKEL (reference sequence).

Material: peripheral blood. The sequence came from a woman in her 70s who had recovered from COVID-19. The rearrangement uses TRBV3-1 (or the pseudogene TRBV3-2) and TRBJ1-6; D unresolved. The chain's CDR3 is CASSQDISPLHF. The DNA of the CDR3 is TGTGCCAGCAGCCAAGATATCTCACCCCTCCACTTT.